The clone carrying this T cell receptor beta chain was seen more than once but under ten times. Its matching antigen is unknown. This specimen comes from a study of T cells in Graves' hyperthyroidism and ophthalmopathy. Study-wide points: A model built on 13 V-J features separated ophthalmopathy from stable hyperthyroidism.

An absence of ophthalmopathy progression within 18 months meant stable Graves' hyperthyroidism. Those with hyperthyroidism were 18 to 65 years old, newly diagnosed, and ill for under 2 months. Fresh peripheral blood, about 10 ml of it, supplied the PBMCs. Trimming left V 3 bases short and J 2 bases short, with 12 bases between. Germline CDR1 and CDR2: SEHNR and FQNEAQ (reference sequence). This CDR3 has 15 amino acids. Amplification yielded TCR beta CDR3 regions, with RNA transcripts as the source. An initial round of RT-PCR targeting the TCR CDR3 relied on the HTBI primer set. TCRdb redid the calling of the multiplex PCR reads with MiXCR, one entry per CDR3 protein. This sample yields around 500,000 distinct CDR3 sequences, of which 14% are seen a single time; 11% to 15% belongs to the top ten.

This TCR came from a woman aged 35 to 49 with Graves' hyperthyroidism. The V gene is TRBV7-9, the J gene TRBJ2-3; TRBD2 might be the D (6 bases). The sample was blood. The CDR3 DNA follows: TGTGCCAGCAGCTTTGGAGGGGAAAACACAGATACGCAGTATTTT. Translated: CASSFGGENTDTQYF. The variable domain in full, with the rest retrieved from reference TRBV7-9 and TRBJ2-3, is DTGVSQNPRHKITKRGQNVTFRCDPISEHNRLYWYRQTLGQGPEFLTYFQNEAQLEKSRLLSDRFSAERPKGSFSTLEIQRTEQGDSAMYLCASSFGGENTDTQYFGPGTRLTVL.